This entry is about one TCR beta chain. Its specificity is not known. This CDR3 has 14 amino acids. Germline CDR1 and CDR2: GTSNPN and SVGIG (reference sequence). Trimming pared 3 bases from V and 4 bases from J, leaving 15 bases between. This specimen belongs to a study of long-term antiretroviral therapy in people with HIV. Study-wide points: Post-ART samples showed increased diversity that remained below transplant donor control levels. Blood draws took place between about 2003 and 2018 and possibly involved older ART regimens.

Researchers ran immunoSEQ v3.0 at survey level. Sequencing aimed at roughly 40,000-55,000 T-cell genomes per sample. Here immunoSEQ multiplex PCR was the method, and the copy in TCRdb shows in-frame clones only, minus some. The sample has 20,000 or so clones, 75% to 85% seen once. The TCR originated in a man younger than 30 with HIV. The source material was unsorted PBMCs, sampled 0.1 years before starting antiretroviral therapy. The genes are TRBV30 and TRBJ1-2, with a weak D call TRBD1 (5 bases). Here the CDR3 reads CAWSGSREIYGYTF. CDR3 DNA: TGTGCCTGGAGCGGTAGCAGGGAGATCTATGGCTACACCTTC.